This T cell receptor beta chain originates from a study of T cells after yellow fever vaccination (dated 2019 in TCRdb). For the wider study: Libraries from fractions with low cell numbers were prepared with the SMART-Seq v4 Ultra Low Input RNA kit. Blood was collected at multiple timepoints before and after primary and secondary immunization, and bulk PBMC replicates and cell subsets were isolated. To follow T-cell clones before and after both primary and booster YFV17D yellow fever vaccination, bulk TCR alpha and beta repertoires underwent longitudinal sequencing. Two healthy male donors, one aged 18 to 30 and one aged 30 to 40 years, made up the cohort. What the work shows at the level of the full study, not this receptor alone: Because the study included only a couple of donors, the extent to which the findings can be generalized is limited. A small share of clonotypes was detected in both CD4 and CD8 compartments, with the overlap likely arising from convergent recombination. Computational filtering was required because FACS-sorted repertoires could contain abundant contaminating clonotypes from the bulk population. Most clones expanded after primary vaccination were re-detected after the booster (almost 98% of CD4 and approximately 89% of CD8), suggesting broad memory maintenance. Compared with the primary T-cell response, the secondary T-cell response was faster but weaker, reaching its peak on day 5 rather than on day 15.

The treatment or condition label of this sample denotes: live attenuated yellow fever vaccine strain. Two biological replicates of bulk PBMCs were collected at each blood-draw timepoint. PBMCs were isolated from peripheral blood using a standard Ficoll-Paque protocol. RNA was extracted with TriZol from bulk PBMCs, CD4 and CD8 fractions, and dextramer-positive and dextramer-negative fractions. Synthesis of TCR cDNA relied on 5'RACE template switching, a step that introduced a universal primer site along with unique molecular identifiers. cDNA synthesis was primed from both the TCR alpha and TCR beta constant segments. Library amplification involved two PCR steps, and the second step added sample barcodes and sequencing adapters. Sequencing of the libraries was done on either Illumina HiSeq 2500 (2x100 bp) or NovaSeq (2x150 bp). From the authors' description of their analysis: MIGEC was used to demultiplex reads and collapse the reads into UMI consensus sequences, and MiXCR was used for V(D)J alignment. Clonotypes responding to the vaccine were identified with edgeR on replicate PBMC samples, with the criteria of FDR below 0.01 and a log2 fold change above 5 up to day 15. Bulk clonotypes were assigned CD4 or CD8 identity according to which sequenced CD4 or CD8 repertoire held them at higher abundance. TCRdb trimmed public reads at Q25 via fastp, called clones via MiXCR and kept in-frame beta chains. Merged by CDR3 protein, the rows form single entries marked with the most common genes and DNA. It is TCRdb's table, rather than the study itself, that gives the V and J calls and clone size. This sample comprises hundreds of thousands of distinct CDR3 sequences, just over 20% of them detected only once. The leading ten clones occupy approximately 15% of the sample.

This clonotype came up a few times. The antigen this receptor binds is unknown. There are no base qualities to consult, and no much larger clone falls within one base. The CDR3 sequence holds 15 residues, the cysteine and phenylalanine included. This entry keeps only the CDR3 DNA: 45 bases, framed from base 1. V drops 6 bases and J drops 3 bases, leaving 14 bases in between. For CDR1 and CDR2, the germline V gene lists MNHEY and SVGEGT. Sequencing was performed on PBMCs, taken about 21 days after the first yellow fever vaccination. The sequence joins TRBV6-2 or TRBV6-3 to TRBJ2-2, and perhaps TRBD2 as D gene, on 5 matching bases. The TCR originated in a man between 18 and 29 years old who received the YFV17D yellow fever vaccine. In nucleotides, the sequence is TGTGCCAGCAGCAACTCCCCAGCGGACACCGGGGAGCTGTTTTTT. It codes for CASSNSPADTGELFF.